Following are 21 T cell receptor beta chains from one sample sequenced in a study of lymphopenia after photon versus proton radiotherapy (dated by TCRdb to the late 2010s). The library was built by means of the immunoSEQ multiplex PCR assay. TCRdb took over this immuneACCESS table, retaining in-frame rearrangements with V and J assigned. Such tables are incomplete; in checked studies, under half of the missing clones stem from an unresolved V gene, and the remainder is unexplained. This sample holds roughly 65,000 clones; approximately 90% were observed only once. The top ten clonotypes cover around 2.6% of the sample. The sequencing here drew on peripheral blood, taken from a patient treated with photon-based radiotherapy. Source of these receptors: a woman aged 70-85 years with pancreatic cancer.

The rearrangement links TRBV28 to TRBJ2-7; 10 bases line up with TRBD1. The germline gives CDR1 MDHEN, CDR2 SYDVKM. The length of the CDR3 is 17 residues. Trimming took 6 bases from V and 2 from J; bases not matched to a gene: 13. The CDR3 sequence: CASSPGTGARPAYEQYF. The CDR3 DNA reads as TGTGCCAGCAGCCCTGGGACAGGGGCTAGACCCGCCTACGAGCAGTACTTC.

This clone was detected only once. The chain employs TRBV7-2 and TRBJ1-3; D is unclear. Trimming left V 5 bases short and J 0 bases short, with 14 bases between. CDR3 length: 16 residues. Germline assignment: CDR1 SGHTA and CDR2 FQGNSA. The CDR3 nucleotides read TGTGCCAGCAGCCCTGAAGCGGGATTCTCTGGAAACACCATATATTTT. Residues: CASSPEAGFSGNTIYF.

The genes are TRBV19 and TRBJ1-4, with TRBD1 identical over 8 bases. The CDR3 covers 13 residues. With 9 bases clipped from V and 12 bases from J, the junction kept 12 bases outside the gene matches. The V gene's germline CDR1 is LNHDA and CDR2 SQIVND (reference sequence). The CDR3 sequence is CASMDRELSELFF. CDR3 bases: TGTGCCAGCATGGACAGGGAGCTCTCTGAACTGTTTTTT.

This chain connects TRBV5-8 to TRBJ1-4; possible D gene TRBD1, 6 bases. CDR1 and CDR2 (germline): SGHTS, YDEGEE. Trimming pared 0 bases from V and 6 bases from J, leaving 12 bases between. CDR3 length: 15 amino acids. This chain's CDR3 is CASSLATGADEKLFF. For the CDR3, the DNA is TGTGCCAGCAGCTTGGCCACGGGGGCAGATGAAAAACTGTTTTTT.

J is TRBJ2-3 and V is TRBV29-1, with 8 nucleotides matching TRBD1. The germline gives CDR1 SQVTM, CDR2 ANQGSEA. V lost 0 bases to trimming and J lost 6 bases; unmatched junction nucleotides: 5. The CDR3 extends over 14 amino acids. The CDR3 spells CSVEDRRGRDTQYF. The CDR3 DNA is TGCAGCGTTGAAGATCGCAGGGGGCGGGATACGCAGTATTTT.

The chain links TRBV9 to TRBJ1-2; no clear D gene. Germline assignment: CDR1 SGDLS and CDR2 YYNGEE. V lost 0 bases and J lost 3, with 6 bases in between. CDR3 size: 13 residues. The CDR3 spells CASSVEADYGYTF. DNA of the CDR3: TGTGCCAGCAGCGTAGAGGCGGACTATGGCTACACCTTC.

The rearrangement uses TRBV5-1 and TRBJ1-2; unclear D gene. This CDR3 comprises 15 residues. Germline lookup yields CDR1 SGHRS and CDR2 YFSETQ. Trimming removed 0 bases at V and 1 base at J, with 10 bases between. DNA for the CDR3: TGCGCCAGCAGCTTGGTTGGCAGCCATAACTATGGCTACACCTTC. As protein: CASSLVGSHNYGYTF.

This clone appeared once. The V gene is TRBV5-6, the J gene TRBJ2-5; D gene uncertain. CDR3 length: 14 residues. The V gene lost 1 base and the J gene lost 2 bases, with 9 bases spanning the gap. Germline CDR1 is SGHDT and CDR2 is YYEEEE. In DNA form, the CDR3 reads TGTGCCAGCAGCTTGTCCGTCAGTCAAGAGACCCAGTACTTC. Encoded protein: CASSLSVSQETQYF.

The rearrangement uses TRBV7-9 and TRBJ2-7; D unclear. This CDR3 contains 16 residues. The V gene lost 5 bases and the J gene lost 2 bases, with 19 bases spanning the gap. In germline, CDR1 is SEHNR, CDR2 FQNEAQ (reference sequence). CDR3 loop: CASSPDLVATAYEQYF. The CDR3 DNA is TGTGCCAGCAGCCCCGATTTGGTAGCTACCGCCTACGAGCAGTACTTC.

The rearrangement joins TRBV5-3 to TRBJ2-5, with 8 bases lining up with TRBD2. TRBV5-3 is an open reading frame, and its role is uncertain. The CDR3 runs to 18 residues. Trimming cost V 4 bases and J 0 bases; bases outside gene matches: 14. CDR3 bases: TGTGCCAGAAGCGTTGGGGGCCGGGGCGGGAGGCACCAAGAGACCCAGTACTTC. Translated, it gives CARSVGGRGGRHQETQYF.

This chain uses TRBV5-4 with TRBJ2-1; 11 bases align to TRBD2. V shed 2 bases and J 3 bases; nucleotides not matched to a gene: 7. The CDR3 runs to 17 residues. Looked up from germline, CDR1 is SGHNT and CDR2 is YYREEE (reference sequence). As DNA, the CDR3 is TGTGCCAGCAGCTTCTCGCCGACTAGCGGGAACTACAATGAGCAGTTCTTC. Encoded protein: CASSFSPTSGNYNEQFF.

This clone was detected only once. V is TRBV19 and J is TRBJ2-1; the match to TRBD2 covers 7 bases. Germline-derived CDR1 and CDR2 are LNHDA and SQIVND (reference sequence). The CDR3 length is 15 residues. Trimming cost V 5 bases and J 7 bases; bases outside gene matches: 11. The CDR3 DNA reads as TGTGCCAGTAGTGTCCAGCGGGATGGTGTGAATGAGCAGTTCTTC. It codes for CASSVQRDGVNEQFF.

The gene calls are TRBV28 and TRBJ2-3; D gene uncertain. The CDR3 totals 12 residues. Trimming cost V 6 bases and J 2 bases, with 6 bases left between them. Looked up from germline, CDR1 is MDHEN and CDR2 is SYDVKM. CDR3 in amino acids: CASSTITDTQYF. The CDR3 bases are TGTGCCAGCAGCACAATCACAGATACGCAGTATTTT.

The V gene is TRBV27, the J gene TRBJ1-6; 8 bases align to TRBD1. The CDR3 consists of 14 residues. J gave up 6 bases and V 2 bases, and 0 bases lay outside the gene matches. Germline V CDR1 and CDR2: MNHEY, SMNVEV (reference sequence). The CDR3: CASSLGQGNSPLHF. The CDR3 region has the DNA TGTGCCAGCAGTTTAGGACAGGGTAATTCACCCCTCCACTTT.

CDR3 nucleotides: TGTGCCAGCAGTAGGTCGTCGGGGACTGAAGCTTTCTTT. It specifies CASSRSSGTEAFF. This chain connects TRBV6-6 to TRBJ1-1; D remains ambiguous. V dropped 5 bases and J dropped 5 bases, with 12 bases sitting between them. Germline V gene lookup returns CDR1 MNHNY and CDR2 SVGAGI (reference sequence). The CDR3 has 13 amino acids.

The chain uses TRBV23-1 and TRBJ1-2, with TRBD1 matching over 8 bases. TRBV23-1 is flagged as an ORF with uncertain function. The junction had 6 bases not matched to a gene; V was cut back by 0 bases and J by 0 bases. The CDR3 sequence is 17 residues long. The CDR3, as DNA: TGCGCCAGCAGTCAATCCAACGACAGGGGAGCTAACTATGGCTACACCTTC. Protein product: CASSQSNDRGANYGYTF.

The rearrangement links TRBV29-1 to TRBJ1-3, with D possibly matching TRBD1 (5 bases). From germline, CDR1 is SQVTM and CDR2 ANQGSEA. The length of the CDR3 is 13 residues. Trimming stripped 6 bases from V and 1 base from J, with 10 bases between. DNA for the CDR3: TGCAGCGTCGGAGGACATTCTGGAAACACCATATATTTT. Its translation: CSVGGHSGNTIYF.

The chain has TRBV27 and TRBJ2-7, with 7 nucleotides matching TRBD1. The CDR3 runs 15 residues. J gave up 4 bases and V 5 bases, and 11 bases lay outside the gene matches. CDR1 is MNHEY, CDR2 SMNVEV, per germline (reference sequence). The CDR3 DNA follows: TGTGCCAGCAGTAAACGACAGGGTAGACCTTACGAGCAGTACTTC. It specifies CASSKRQGRPYEQYF.

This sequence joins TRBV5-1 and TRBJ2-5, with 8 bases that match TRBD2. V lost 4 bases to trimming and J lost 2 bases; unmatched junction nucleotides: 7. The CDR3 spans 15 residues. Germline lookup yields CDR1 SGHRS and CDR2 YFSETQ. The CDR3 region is CASSLTSGGQETQYF. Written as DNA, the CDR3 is TGCGCCAGCAGCCTAACTAGCGGAGGACAAGAGACCCAGTACTTC.

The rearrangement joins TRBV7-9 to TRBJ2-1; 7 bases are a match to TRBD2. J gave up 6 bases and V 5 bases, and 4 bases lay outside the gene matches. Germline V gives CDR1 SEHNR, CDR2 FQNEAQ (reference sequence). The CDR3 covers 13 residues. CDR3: CASSPPGGNEQFF. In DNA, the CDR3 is TGTGCCAGCAGCCCCCCGGGGGGCAATGAGCAGTTCTTC.

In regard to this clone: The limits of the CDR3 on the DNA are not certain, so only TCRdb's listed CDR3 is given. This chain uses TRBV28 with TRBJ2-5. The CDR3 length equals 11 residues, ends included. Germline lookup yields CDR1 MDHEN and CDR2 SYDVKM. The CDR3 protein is CASSFLETQYF.